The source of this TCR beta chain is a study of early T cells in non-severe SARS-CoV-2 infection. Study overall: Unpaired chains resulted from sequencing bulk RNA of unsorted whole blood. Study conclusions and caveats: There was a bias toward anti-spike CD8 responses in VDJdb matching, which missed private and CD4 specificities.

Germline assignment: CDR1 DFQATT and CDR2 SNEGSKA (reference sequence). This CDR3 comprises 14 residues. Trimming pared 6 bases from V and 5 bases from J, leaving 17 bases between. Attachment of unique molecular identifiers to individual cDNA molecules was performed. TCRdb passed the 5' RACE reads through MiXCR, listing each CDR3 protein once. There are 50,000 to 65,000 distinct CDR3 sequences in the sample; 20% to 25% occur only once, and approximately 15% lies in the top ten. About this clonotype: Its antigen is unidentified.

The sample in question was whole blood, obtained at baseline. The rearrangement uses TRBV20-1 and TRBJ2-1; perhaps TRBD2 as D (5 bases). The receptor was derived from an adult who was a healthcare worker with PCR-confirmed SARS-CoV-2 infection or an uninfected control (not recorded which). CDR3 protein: CSAGVGTRDNEQFF. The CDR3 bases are TGCAGTGCGGGAGTGGGAACTCGGGACAATGAGCAGTTCTTC.